The 26 T cell receptor beta chains given below trace back to one sample, sequenced in a study of blood T cell repertoires in COVID-19. Profiled with immunoSEQ multiplex PCR; TCRdb holds only in-frame clones, not every one. This sample yields tens of thousands of clones, of which 60% to 80% are seen a single time; 10% to 15% belongs to the top ten. Sequencing was carried out using peripheral blood. The receptor source for this set is a human donor in a cohort sampled during active COVID-19.

The chain joins TRBV27 to TRBJ2-5; maybe TRBD1 (5 bases). Trimming cost V 5 bases and J 2 bases, with 15 bases left between them. This CDR3 is 15 amino acids long. Germline V gives CDR1 MNHEY, CDR2 SMNVEV (reference sequence). The CDR3 DNA reads as TGTGCCAGCAGTACGTATCAGGGAACTCAAGAGACCCAGTACTTC. Protein sequence: CASSTYQGTQETQYF.

The CDR3 loop is CASGQRKNTEAFF. The CDR3 region has the DNA TGTGCCTCGGGACAGCGGAAGAACACTGAAGCTTTCTTT. The gene calls are TRBV10-3 and TRBJ1-1; 7 bases are shared with TRBD1. This CDR3 region has 13 residues. V shed 11 bases, J shed 1 base, and the junction held 7 bases outside the gene matches. The germline gives CDR1 ENHRY, CDR2 SYGVKD.

The rearrangement links TRBV5-1 to TRBJ1-5; D call uncertain. The CDR3 is 15 amino acids. V lost 4 bases to trimming and J lost 6 bases, with 17 bases between them. The V gene's germline CDR1 is SGHRS and CDR2 YFSETQ. As DNA, the CDR3 is TGCGCCAGCAGCGTGGACGGGCATGCGGGTCAGCCCCAGCATTTT. Amino acid sequence: CASSVDGHAGQPQHF.

The chain combines TRBV7-2 with TRBJ2-7, with 11 bases lining up with TRBD1. CDR3 length equals 15 residues. Germline CDR1 reads SGHTA; CDR2 reads FQGNSA. The trim removed 4 bases at V and 3 bases at J, leaving 5 bases unmatched. CDR3 loop: CASSWDRGYVYEQYF. The CDR3 DNA sequence: TGTGCCAGCAGCTGGGACAGGGGGTACGTCTACGAGCAGTACTTC.

The rearrangement joins TRBV6-4 to TRBJ2-7, with 9 bases matching TRBD1. The CDR3 consists of 16 residues. CDR1 and CDR2 from the germline V gene are MRHNA and SNTAGT. The trim removed 6 bases at V and 3 bases at J, leaving 12 bases unmatched. The CDR3 sequence is CASRRTPGQGDYEQYF. As DNA, the CDR3 is TGTGCCAGCAGGCGCACCCCGGGACAGGGAGACTACGAGCAGTACTTC.

The chain couples TRBV19 to TRBJ2-2, with a tentative D call TRBD2 (5 bases). The CDR3 runs 17 residues. V shed 5 bases and J shed 4 bases, with 20 bases lying between them. The germline CDR1 and CDR2 sequences are LNHDA and SQIVND (reference sequence). CDR3 coding DNA: TGTGCCAGTAGTGACCTTATGGCGGGTTGGGGCACCGGGGAGCTGTTTTTT. Translated, it gives CASSDLMAGWGTGELFF.

The V gene is TRBV4-2, the J gene TRBJ2-3; 9 bases line up with TRBD2. With V trimmed by 4 bases and J by 3 bases, 11 bases remained unmatched. This CDR3 has 17 amino acids. CDR1 and CDR2 from the germline V gene are LGHNA and YNFKEQ. The CDR3 sequence: CASSPGVSGGGTDTQYF. The CDR3 region has the DNA TGTGCCAGCAGCCCCGGCGTTAGCGGGGGAGGGACAGATACGCAGTATTTT.

This clone was picked up one time. This sequence joins TRBV10-3 and TRBJ2-1, with TRBD1 matching over 11 bases. V trimming: 0 bases; J trimming: 7 bases; junction bases outside the gene matches: 2. The CDR3 covers 15 residues. CDR1 and CDR2 from the germline V gene are ENHRY and SYGVKD. The CDR3 protein is CAISESGTGGNEQFF. The DNA of the CDR3 is TGTGCCATCAGTGAGTCCGGGACAGGGGGAAATGAGCAGTTCTTC.

This rearrangement joins TRBV7-3 to TRBJ2-7; 8 bases map to TRBD1. The length of the CDR3 is 16 residues. Trimming cost V 5 bases and J 1 base; bases outside gene matches: 10. Germline values: CDR1 SGHTA, CDR2 FQGTGA. The CDR3 DNA reads TGTGCCAGCAGCACGACAGGGGAGATAGGATCCTACGAGCAGTACTTC. Its protein is CASSTTGEIGSYEQYF.

This clone was counted only a few times. The J gene is TRBJ1-6, the V gene TRBV5-1, with D unclear. V was shortened by 0 bases and J by 12 bases, with 10 bases between the two germline ends. The CDR3 is 13 amino acids. The germline CDR1 and CDR2 sequences are SGHRS and YFSETQ. The CDR3: CASSLDLIRPLHF. In DNA, the CDR3 is TGCGCCAGCAGCTTGGACTTGATACGACCCCTCCACTTT.

V usage is TRBV11-3 and J usage is TRBJ2-5; D is perhaps TRBD1 (6 bases). Germline V gene data show CDR1 as SGHNT and CDR2 as YENEEA. The CDR3 has 16 amino acids. V lost 6 bases, J lost 0 bases, and 17 bases lay in between. CDR3 sequence: CASSPTTGHYQETQYF. The CDR3, as DNA: TGTGCCAGCAGTCCAACGACAGGACACTACCAAGAGACCCAGTACTTC.

This chain connects TRBV19 to TRBJ1-2; no clear D. Looked up from germline, CDR1 is LNHDA and CDR2 is SQIVND (reference sequence). The CDR3 is made up of 14 amino acids. V was clipped by 3 bases and J by 0 bases, with 8 bases between them. The CDR3 loop reads CASSIQSSNYGYTF. The CDR3 DNA is TGTGCCAGTAGTATCCAGTCGTCTAACTATGGCTACACCTTC.

This chain uses TRBV7-2 with TRBJ2-5, with D possibly being TRBD1 (6 bases). V was trimmed by 4 bases and J by 1 base, leaving 16 bases between them. The germline V gene has CDR1 SGHTA and CDR2 FQGNSA. This CDR3 region has 16 residues. The CDR3 loop reads CASSSRRTAIQETQYF. The CDR3 region has the DNA TGTGCCAGCAGCTCTCGTCGGACAGCTATCCAAGAGACCCAGTACTTC.

This chain connects TRBV7-2 to TRBJ1-5, with no clear D. The CDR3 spans 17 residues. The germline V and J ends were trimmed by 1 base and 0 bases, with 13 bases remaining between them. Germline CDR1 SGHTA, CDR2 FQGNSA. The DNA of the CDR3 is TGTGCCAGCAGCTTAGTCGGCGGCGCATATAGCAATCAGCCCCAGCATTTT. Its translation: CASSLVGGAYSNQPQHF.

This clone is a singleton in its sample. Other DNA sequences in this specimen translate into the identical CDR3. The chain couples TRBV5-1 to TRBJ2-3; D remains ambiguous. Germline values: CDR1 SGHRS, CDR2 YFSETQ. Between the trimmed V and J ends, which lost 3 bases and 3 bases, there was a span of 8 bases. The CDR3 is 13 amino acids. CDR3 sequence reads: CASSYPGTDTQYF. For the CDR3, the DNA is TGCGCCAGCAGCTACCCCGGGACAGATACGCAGTATTTT.

The chain links TRBV10-1 to TRBJ2-7, with 10 bases that match TRBD2. Germline assignment: CDR1 WNHNN and CDR2 SYGVQD (reference sequence). The CDR3 is 17 amino acids. Trimming at V came to 2 bases and at J to 4 bases, leaving 11 bases not matched to a gene. CDR3 sequence reads: CASSEPGGTSENYEQYV. The DNA of the CDR3 is TGCGCCAGCAGTGAGCCTGGGGGGACTAGCGAGAATTACGAGCAGTACGTC.

The chain couples TRBV19 to TRBJ2-7, with unresolved D. There are 13 residues in the CDR3. In germline, CDR1 is LNHDA, CDR2 SQIVND (reference sequence). V dropped 5 bases and J dropped 1 base, with 9 bases sitting between them. The chain's CDR3 is CASSLQTSYEQYF. Written as DNA, the CDR3 is TGTGCCAGTAGTCTCCAGACTTCCTACGAGCAGTACTTC.

CDR3 protein: CASSRSGAGGVDTQYF. CDR3 DNA sequence: TGTGCCAGTAGTCGTAGTGGAGCGGGAGGGGTAGATACGCAGTATTTT. The chain has TRBV19 and TRBJ2-3; 10 positions agree with TRBD2. Unmatched junction bases numbered 10, after V lost 5 bases and J lost 5 bases. This CDR3 spans 16 amino acids. Looked up from germline, CDR1 is LNHDA and CDR2 is SQIVND (reference sequence).

A single count supports this clone. This chain uses TRBV6-2 or TRBV6-3 with TRBJ2-3; tentative D call: TRBD2 (6 bases). V was cut by 6 bases and J by 7 bases, with 14 bases left in between. Germline V gives CDR1 MNHEY, CDR2 SVGEGT. The CDR3 covers 13 residues. The DNA of the CDR3 is TGTGCCAGCAGCGGGACTCCAACAAATACGCAGTATTTT. It specifies CASSGTPTNTQYF.

In nucleotides, the CDR3 is TGTGCCAGCAGTTCCTCAGGGGGCGCGTGGGAGACCCAGTACTTC. Protein sequence: CASSSSGGAWETQYF. The rearrangement uses TRBV6-6 and TRBJ2-5, with 8 bases lining up with TRBD1. The CDR3 runs 15 residues. In germline, CDR1 is MNHNY, CDR2 SVGAGI (reference sequence). The J segment lost 5 bases and the V segment lost 4 bases, leaving 9 bases of the junction unmatched.

V usage is TRBV14 and J usage is TRBJ2-5, with D possibly being TRBD1 (6 bases). The ends were cut back, 3 bases at V and 5 bases at J, with 25 bases in the middle. The length of the CDR3 is 18 residues. Germline CDR1 reads SGHDN; CDR2 reads FVKESK. For the CDR3, the DNA is TGTGCCAGCAGCCATAGGAGTTTCGCACAGGGAGAATTGGAGACCCAGTACTTC. It yields the protein CASSHRSFAQGELETQYF.

CDR3 loop: CASSPGRGGNTEAFF. The CDR3 DNA sequence: TGTGCCAGCTCACCCGGGAGGGGAGGGAACACTGAAGCTTTCTTT. The J gene is TRBJ1-1, the V gene TRBV18, with D perhaps TRBD1 (5 bases). The V end was cut by 3 bases, the J end by 1 base, with 12 bases between. The germline CDR1 and CDR2 sequences are KGHSH and LQKENI. This CDR3 has 15 residues.

The genes are TRBV5-1 and TRBJ2-1, with 9 bases lining up with TRBD2. The germline gives CDR1 SGHRS, CDR2 YFSETQ. V lost 0 bases to trimming and J lost 7 bases; unmatched junction nucleotides: 8. The CDR3 contains 16 residues. The CDR3 here is CASSLEVSGSGNEQFF. The CDR3, as DNA: TGCGCCAGCAGCTTGGAAGTTAGCGGGAGTGGAAATGAGCAGTTCTTC.

A few counts support this clone. V is TRBV15 and J is TRBJ1-5; possible D gene TRBD1, 6 bases. In germline, CDR1 is LNHNV, CDR2 YYDKDF (reference sequence). The CDR3 spans 16 residues. V was shortened by 5 bases and J by 4 bases, with 18 bases between the two germline ends. CDR3 residues: CATSGRSGDMNQPQHF. Here the CDR3 DNA reads TGTGCCACCAGCGGCCGGTCAGGGGACATGAATCAGCCCCAGCATTTT.

This clone was counted between two and nine times. This chain connects TRBV5-5 to TRBJ1-1, with D maybe TRBD1 (5 bases). The CDR3 consists of 14 residues. Trimming stripped 5 bases from V and 4 bases from J, with 15 bases between. Germline V lookup: CDR1 SGHKS, CDR2 YYEKEE (reference sequence). The CDR3 DNA is TGTGCCAGCAGATGGGGGGGAGTATCCACTGAAGCTTTCTTT. It is translated as CASRWGGVSTEAFF.

The rearrangement uses TRBV5-6 and TRBJ1-2, with TRBD1 identical over 7 bases. CDR3 size: 13 residues. Germline CDR1 SGHDT, CDR2 YYEEEE. V gave up 5 bases and J gave up 3 bases; unmatched junction bases: 4. In DNA, the CDR3 is TGTGCCAGCAGGCTACAGGGGCACTATGGCTACACCTTC. It is translated as CASRLQGHYGYTF. The whole variable domain, filled in from reference TRBV5-6 and TRBJ1-2, reads DAGVTQSPTHLIKTRGQQVTLRCSPKSGHDTVSWYQQALGQGPQFIFQYYEEEERQRGNFPDRFSGHQFPNYSSELNVNALLLGDSALYLCASRLQGHYGYTFGSGTRLTVV.